The 9 T cell receptor beta chains given below trace back to one sample, sequenced in a study of shared clonotypes between healthy human individuals. Assay: immunoSEQ multiplex PCR; the TCRdb copy retains only in-frame clones and omits some. The top ten hold 0.13% of the sample, which has roughly 2.4 million clones, 90% to 97% seen once. The source material was naive CD4+ T cells sorted from blood. As to subset: CD45RA+ positively selected. The receptors originated from a man aged 18 to 30 in good health.

This chain uses TRBV5-1 with TRBJ1-4; tentatively, D is TRBD1 (6 bases). CDR3 length equals 16 residues. Trimming pared 6 bases from V and 0 bases from J, leaving 15 bases between. CDR1 SGHRS and CDR2 YFSETQ come from the germline V gene. As DNA, the CDR3 is TGCGCCAGCACCCCCTTGGGGGCTGCAACTAATGAAAAACTGTTTTTT. As protein: CASTPLGAATNEKLFF.

The chain uses TRBV14 and TRBJ1-4; 9 nucleotides line up with TRBD1. The V gene's germline CDR1 is SGHDN and CDR2 FVKESK. V was clipped by 4 bases and J by 4 bases; unmatched bases: 4. The CDR3 is 15 residues long. The DNA for the CDR3 is TGTGCCAGCAGCCGGACAGGGGTCCTTAATGAAAAACTGTTTTTT. Amino acid sequence: CASSRTGVLNEKLFF.

The chain combines TRBV15 with TRBJ2-7; TRBD2 aligns across 11 bases. V dropped 2 bases and J dropped 6; count of bases not matched to a gene: 12. CDR3 length: 17 amino acids. Germline lookup yields CDR1 LNHNV and CDR2 YYDKDF (reference sequence). The CDR3 region is CATSRTLAGDFGSEQYF. Here the CDR3 DNA reads TGTGCCACCAGCAGAACACTAGCGGGAGACTTTGGGAGCGAGCAGTACTTC. Using reference TRBV15 and TRBJ2-7 for the parts outside the CDR3, the full variable domain is DAMVIQNPRYQVTQFGKPVTLSCSQTLNHNVMYWYQQKSSQAPKLLFHYYDKDFNNEADTPDNFQSRRPNTSFCFLDIRSPGLGDTAMYLCATSRTLAGDFGSEQYFGPGTRLTVT.

The chain uses TRBV11-2 and TRBJ2-2; 11 bases line up with TRBD1. The J segment lost 6 bases and the V segment lost 1 base, leaving 4 bases of the junction unmatched. Germline CDR1 SGHAT, CDR2 FQNNGV. This CDR3 has 16 residues. The CDR3 here is CASSLGGQGVAGELFF. For the CDR3, the DNA is TGTGCCAGCAGCTTAGGGGGACAGGGGGTGGCCGGGGAGCTGTTTTTT. Using reference TRBV11-2 and TRBJ2-2 for the parts outside the CDR3, the full variable domain is EAGVAQSPRYKIIEKRQSVAFWCNPISGHATLYWYQQILGQGPKLLIQFQNNGVVDDSQLPKDRFSAERLKGVDSTLKIQPAKLEDSAVYLCASSLGGQGVAGELFFGEGSRLTVL.

The gene calls are TRBV27 and TRBJ1-5, with D hard to call. This CDR3 comprises 16 residues. CDR1 and CDR2 from the germline V gene are MNHEY and SMNVEV (reference sequence). The V gene lost 2 bases and the J gene lost 2 bases, with 13 bases spanning the gap. CDR3 in DNA: TGTGCCAGCAGTTTACGGGCAGGACCGGGCAATCAGCCCCAGCATTTT. Its protein is CASSLRAGPGNQPQHF.

This chain connects TRBV28 to TRBJ2-2, with TRBD1 matching 7 bases. Per germline, CDR1 MDHEN and CDR2 SYDVKM. The CDR3 has 14 amino acids. J was trimmed by 7 bases and V by 1 base; bases with no gene match: 3. CDR3 sequence reads: CASSLLQGFGELFF. The DNA of the CDR3 is TGTGCCAGCAGTTTATTACAGGGGTTCGGGGAGCTGTTTTTT.

The rearrangement joins TRBV19 to TRBJ2-7; possibly TRBD2 for D (6 bases). The CDR3 runs 12 residues. Germline CDR1 LNHDA, CDR2 SQIVND (reference sequence). Trimming cost V 6 bases and J 7 bases, with 13 bases left between them. Written as DNA, the CDR3 is TGTGCCAGTAGGGAGGGCCCCGGTGAGCAGTACTTC. Protein: CASREGPGEQYF.

This clone was observed a single time. This chain links TRBV7-2 with TRBJ1-5; no clear D. Germline V lookup: CDR1 SGHTA, CDR2 FQGNSA. The CDR3 spans 15 residues. V lost 5 bases and J 3 bases, leaving 14 bases between the germline ends. CDR3 sequence (DNA): TGTGCCAGCAGCATAGGAGGAGGAGCCAATCAGCCCCAGCATTTT. This gives the protein CASSIGGGANQPQHF.

The CDR3 region is CASSAAGGRYNEQFF. Here the CDR3 DNA reads TGTGCCAGCAGTGCAGCGGGAGGACGCTACAATGAGCAGTTCTTC. J is TRBJ2-1 and V is TRBV2, with 9 bases lining up with TRBD2. CDR1 is SNHLY, CDR2 FYNNEI, per germline. Trimming took 4 bases from V and 3 from J; bases not matched to a gene: 4. The CDR3 loop spans 15 amino acids.